These T cell receptor beta chains were read from a single sample in a study of response to subunit inactivated influenza vaccine. MiXCR was run by TCRdb on the RT-PCR reads, yielding one entry per CDR3 protein. The sample yields 500,000 to 600,000 distinct CDR3 sequences, 15% to 20% seen once. The material sequenced was CD4+ T cells sorted from PBMCs, taken 23 to 25 months after vaccination. The source is a man aged 50-75 years who received an inactivated influenza vaccine. The CDR3 runs from the conserved cysteine through the conserved F or W. Fields, in order: J gene, clone size, D gene, CDR3 length, V gene, CDR3 protein, CDR3 DNA. The D gene is left open where the match is weak. Size tells how often a clone was seen (once, few, many) or the class of an expanded clone, and some rows leave it out.

j_call: TRBJ1-1; clone_size: few; d_call: -; cdr3_length: 14; v_call: TRBV6-1; cdr3_aa: CASSVWGADTEAFF; cdr3_nt: TGTGCCAGCAGTGTGTGGGGCGCGGACACTGAAGCTTTCTTT
j_call: TRBJ2-7; clone_size: many; d_call: TRBD2; cdr3_length: 14; v_call: TRBV10-2; cdr3_aa: CASIGGTRPNEQYF; cdr3_nt: TGCGCCAGCATTGGTGGGACTAGACCCAACGAGCAGTACTTC
j_call: TRBJ2-6; clone_size: -; d_call: -; cdr3_length: 15; v_call: TRBV28; cdr3_aa: CASSLPYSGANVLTF; cdr3_nt: TGTGCCAGCAGTTTGCCTTACTCTGGGGCCAACGTCCTGACTTTC
j_call: TRBJ2-4; clone_size: many; d_call: TRBD2; cdr3_length: 16; v_call: TRBV9; cdr3_aa: CASSVGAGWAKNIQYF; cdr3_nt: TGTGCCAGCAGCGTAGGAGCGGGGTGGGCCAAAAACATTCAGTACTTC
j_call: TRBJ1-2; clone_size: few; d_call: -; cdr3_length: 13; v_call: TRBV28; cdr3_aa: CASSLQGGFGYTF; cdr3_nt: TGTGCCAGCAGTTTACAGGGTGGATTTGGCTACACCTTC
j_call: TRBJ2-7; clone_size: -; d_call: TRBD2; cdr3_length: 14; v_call: TRBV12-3/TRBV12-4; cdr3_aa: CASSFLAGDGEQYF; cdr3_nt: TGTGCCAGCAGTTTCCTAGCGGGAGATGGCGAGCAGTACTTC
j_call: TRBJ1-4; clone_size: -; d_call: -; cdr3_length: 16; v_call: TRBV4-3; cdr3_aa: CASSPQTGSWIEKLFF; cdr3_nt: TGCGCCAGCAGCCCTCAGACCGGGAGTTGGATTGAAAAACTGTTTTTT
j_call: TRBJ2-2; clone_size: few; d_call: -; cdr3_length: 14; v_call: TRBV30; cdr3_aa: CAWSEFGNAGELFF; cdr3_nt: TGTGCCTGGAGTGAATTTGGGAACGCCGGGGAGCTGTTTTTT
j_call: TRBJ1-1; clone_size: once; d_call: -; cdr3_length: 13; v_call: TRBV7-2; cdr3_aa: CASSLGGRVGAFF; cdr3_nt: TGTGCCAGCAGCTTAGGCGGGAGGGTGGGAGCTTTCTTT
j_call: TRBJ1-2; clone_size: -; d_call: TRBD1; cdr3_length: 19; v_call: TRBV12-3/TRBV12-4; cdr3_aa: CASSLALFGQGTINYGYTF; cdr3_nt: TGTGCCAGCAGTTTAGCGCTATTCGGACAGGGGACGATAAACTATGGCTACACCTTC
j_call: TRBJ2-2; clone_size: -; d_call: -; cdr3_length: 17; v_call: TRBV3-1; cdr3_aa: CASSQDSRGPDTGELFF; cdr3_nt: TGTGCCAGCAGCCAAGATAGCCGGGGCCCCGACACCGGGGAGCTGTTTTTT
j_call: TRBJ2-1; clone_size: -; d_call: -; cdr3_length: 12; v_call: TRBV7-9; cdr3_aa: CASRSLGHEQFF; cdr3_nt: TGTGCCAGCAGATCCCTCGGGCATGAGCAGTTCTTC
j_call: TRBJ2-2; clone_size: few; d_call: -; cdr3_length: 14; v_call: TRBV4-1; cdr3_aa: CASSHAVRAGELFF; cdr3_nt: TGCGCCAGCAGCCATGCCGTGAGGGCCGGGGAGCTGTTTTTT
j_call: TRBJ2-3; clone_size: -; d_call: TRBD2; cdr3_length: 15; v_call: TRBV11-1; cdr3_aa: CASSPGLALSDTQYF; cdr3_nt: TGTGCCAGCAGCCCGGGACTAGCTCTTTCAGATACGCAGTATTTT
j_call: TRBJ2-7; clone_size: -; d_call: -; cdr3_length: 15; v_call: TRBV7-2; cdr3_aa: CASSISSPGSYEQYF; cdr3_nt: TGTGCCAGCAGCATTAGTTCGCCAGGGTCCTACGAGCAGTACTTC
j_call: TRBJ2-3; clone_size: -; d_call: -; cdr3_length: 17; v_call: TRBV9; cdr3_aa: CASSDPGEGTETDTQYF; cdr3_nt: TGTGCCAGCAGCGATCCCGGCGAGGGAACGGAGACAGATACGCAGTATTTT
j_call: TRBJ2-5; clone_size: -; d_call: -; cdr3_length: 14; v_call: TRBV12-3/TRBV12-4; cdr3_aa: CASSLRRGSETQYF; cdr3_nt: TGTGCCAGCAGTTTGCGGCGTGGTTCGGAGACCCAGTACTTC
j_call: TRBJ2-1; clone_size: -; d_call: TRBD1; cdr3_length: 14; v_call: TRBV10-3; cdr3_aa: CAIRGDSPYNEQFF; cdr3_nt: TGTGCCATCAGGGGGGACAGCCCCTACAATGAGCAGTTCTTC
j_call: TRBJ1-6; clone_size: -; d_call: TRBD1; cdr3_length: 16; v_call: TRBV3-1; cdr3_aa: CASSLRQGYHDSPLHF; cdr3_nt: TGTGCCAGCAGCCTCCGACAGGGCTACCACGATTCACCCCTCCACTTT
j_call: TRBJ2-3; clone_size: -; d_call: TRBD2; cdr3_length: 17; v_call: TRBV12-3/TRBV12-4; cdr3_aa: CASSSRTGTSDPYTQYF; cdr3_nt: TGTGCCAGCAGTTCTAGGACTGGGACTAGCGACCCGTATACGCAGTATTTT
j_call: TRBJ2-5; clone_size: -; d_call: TRBD2; cdr3_length: 17; v_call: TRBV5-1; cdr3_aa: CASSWSSGGVTQETQYF; cdr3_nt: TGCGCCAGCAGCTGGTCTAGCGGGGGGGTTACTCAAGAGACCCAGTACTTC
j_call: TRBJ2-5; clone_size: -; d_call: -; cdr3_length: 16; v_call: TRBV5-6; cdr3_aa: CASSPARRTYQETQYF; cdr3_nt: TGTGCCAGCAGCCCGGCGCGCAGGACGTACCAAGAGACCCAGTACTTC
j_call: TRBJ1-5; clone_size: -; d_call: TRBD1; cdr3_length: 15; v_call: TRBV7-2; cdr3_aa: CASSLSGQEVSPQHF; cdr3_nt: TGTGCCAGCAGCTTATCGGGACAGGAAGTTTCGCCCCAGCATTTT
j_call: TRBJ2-4; clone_size: -; d_call: TRBD1; cdr3_length: 11; v_call: TRBV7-6; cdr3_aa: CATGQGNIQYF; cdr3_nt: TGTGCCACCGGACAGGGGAACATTCAGTACTTC
j_call: TRBJ2-7; clone_size: -; d_call: -; cdr3_length: 14; v_call: TRBV20-1; cdr3_aa: CSAQTGTASNEQYF; cdr3_nt: TGCAGTGCACAAACCGGGACCGCGTCCAACGAGCAGTACTTC
j_call: TRBJ2-7; clone_size: many; d_call: TRBD2; cdr3_length: 15; v_call: TRBV7-2; cdr3_aa: CASSPRLAGHLGQYF; cdr3_nt: TGTGCCAGCAGCCCCCGACTAGCGGGCCACTTAGGGCAGTACTTC
j_call: TRBJ2-3; clone_size: few; d_call: TRBD2; cdr3_length: 15; v_call: TRBV5-6; cdr3_aa: CASSRAASGPDTQYF; cdr3_nt: TGTGCCAGCAGCCGGGCGGCTAGCGGGCCAGATACGCAGTATTTT
j_call: TRBJ2-3; clone_size: few; d_call: -; cdr3_length: 16; v_call: TRBV20-1; cdr3_aa: CSAGKGGTASTDTQYF; cdr3_nt: TGCAGTGCAGGAAAGGGCGGGACAGCTAGCACAGATACGCAGTATTTT
j_call: TRBJ2-3; clone_size: few; d_call: -; cdr3_length: 14; v_call: TRBV5-6; cdr3_aa: CASSRLGGTDTQYF; cdr3_nt: TGTGCCAGCAGCCGTCTGGGGGGCACAGATACGCAGTATTTT
j_call: TRBJ2-1; clone_size: few; d_call: TRBD1; cdr3_length: 15; v_call: TRBV14; cdr3_aa: CASSQGRGSYNEQFF; cdr3_nt: TGTGCCAGCAGCCAAGGCAGGGGGTCCTACAATGAGCAGTTCTTC
j_call: TRBJ2-4; clone_size: -; d_call: -; cdr3_length: 13; v_call: TRBV6-2/TRBV6-3; cdr3_aa: CASAHRAKNIQYF; cdr3_nt: TGTGCCAGTGCGCACAGAGCCAAAAACATTCAGTACTTC
j_call: TRBJ2-2; clone_size: many; d_call: -; cdr3_length: 17; v_call: TRBV7-2; cdr3_aa: CASSSLRRGQNTGELFF; cdr3_nt: TGTGCCAGCAGCTCCCTCAGGAGGGGGCAGAACACCGGGGAGCTGTTTTTT
j_call: TRBJ2-7; clone_size: many; d_call: TRBD2; cdr3_length: 14; v_call: TRBV7-9; cdr3_aa: CASSSSGGAYEQYF; cdr3_nt: TGTGCCAGCAGCAGTAGCGGGGGGGCCTACGAGCAGTACTTC
j_call: TRBJ2-5; clone_size: few; d_call: -; cdr3_length: 13; v_call: TRBV7-9; cdr3_aa: CASSSRRQETQYF; cdr3_nt: TGTGCCAGCAGCTCCCGTCGGCAAGAGACCCAGTACTTC
j_call: TRBJ2-7; clone_size: many; d_call: -; cdr3_length: 15; v_call: TRBV7-2; cdr3_aa: CASSLAYGTRRRQYF; cdr3_nt: TGTGCCAGCAGCTTAGCATACGGGACACGCCGGCGGCAGTACTTC
j_call: TRBJ2-5; clone_size: few; d_call: -; cdr3_length: 15; v_call: TRBV3-1; cdr3_aa: CASSQGGLRQETQYF; cdr3_nt: TGTGCCAGCAGCCAAGGGGGACTGCGCCAAGAGACCCAGTACTTC
j_call: TRBJ2-7; clone_size: few; d_call: -; cdr3_length: 13; v_call: TRBV4-3; cdr3_aa: CASSQGMGYEQYF; cdr3_nt: TGCGCCAGCAGCCAAGGGATGGGTTACGAGCAGTACTTC
j_call: TRBJ2-7; clone_size: -; d_call: -; cdr3_length: 13; v_call: TRBV6-2/TRBV6-3; cdr3_aa: CASSYRSSDEQYF; cdr3_nt: TGTGCCAGCAGTTACCGTAGTTCCGACGAGCAGTACTTC
j_call: TRBJ2-4; clone_size: -; d_call: TRBD1; cdr3_length: 17; v_call: TRBV12-3/TRBV12-4; cdr3_aa: CASRGTGTILAKNIQYF; cdr3_nt: TGTGCCAGCAGGGGGACAGGGACCATTTTAGCCAAAAACATTCAGTACTTC
j_call: TRBJ2-1; clone_size: few; d_call: TRBD2; cdr3_length: 14; v_call: TRBV12-3/TRBV12-4; cdr3_aa: CASSLLAGEGEQFF; cdr3_nt: TGTGCCAGCAGTTTACTAGCGGGAGAGGGTGAGCAGTTCTTC